What follows describes a single TCR beta chain. The sample has other DNA sequences that encode this CDR3 too. The data belong to a study of shared clonotypes between healthy human individuals. CDR1 and CDR2 from the germline V gene are SGDLS and YYNGEE. V lost 2 bases, J lost 5 bases, and 8 bases stayed unmatched. This CDR3 is built from 16 residues. Sequencing used immunoSEQ multiplex PCR; TCRdb keeps in-frame clones, though not all of them. The data contain 550,000 to 800,000 clones, 80% to 95% of them singletons. The rearrangement links TRBV9 to TRBJ2-7; 12 bases map to TRBD2. The sequence came from a man aged 18 to 35 in good health. Some clones in this sample may be carry-over from other donors' samples. The source material was memory CD8+ T cells from PBMCs. Subset meaning: CD45RO+ cells pooled with CCR7-negative TemRA cells. CDR3 sequence (DNA): TGTGCCAGCAGCGTGGGGCTAGCGGGAGGGCCCCACGAGCAGTACTTC. Translation: CASSVGLAGGPHEQYF.